One sample yielded the 18 T cell receptor beta chains listed below, sequenced in a study of blood T cell repertoires in COVID-19. Assay: immunoSEQ multiplex PCR; the TCRdb copy retains only in-frame clones and omits some. Among under 95,000 clones, less than 80% were seen once, and the ten largest hold 26%. Sequences were obtained from peripheral blood. Receptor source: a man between 60 and 70 years old with active or convalescent COVID-19.

This chain connects TRBV2 to TRBJ1-6, with D possibly matching TRBD1 (5 bases). This CDR3 spans 13 amino acids. Trimming took 5 bases from V and 8 from J, leaving 10 bases between them. The germline V gene has CDR1 SNHLY and CDR2 FYNNEI. Here the CDR3 DNA reads TGTGCCAGCAGTACAAGGGGTGATTCACCCCTCCACTTT. Translated: CASSTRGDSPLHF.

The genes are TRBV5-1 and TRBJ2-5; possibly TRBD1 for D (7 bases). Germline assignment: CDR1 SGHRS and CDR2 YFSETQ. Trimming removed 2 bases from V and 4 bases from J, with 15 bases in between. The CDR3 is 15 residues long. The CDR3 is CASSLTRGDLETQYF. Here the CDR3 DNA reads TGCGCCAGCAGCTTAACCAGGGGGGATTTAGAGACCCAGTACTTC.

Here the CDR3 reads CASSGRGLDQPQHF. The CDR3, as DNA: TGTGCCAGCAGCGGGCGGGGGTTGGATCAGCCCCAGCATTTT. The V call is TRBV6-5, the J call TRBJ1-5; TRBD1 might be the D (5 bases). V lost 6 bases, J lost 5 bases, and 14 bases lay in between. CDR1 is MNHEY and CDR2 is SVGAGI in the germline V gene. The CDR3 runs 14 residues.

The V gene is TRBV27, the J gene TRBJ2-2, with a weak D call TRBD2 (7 bases). The CDR3 covers 15 residues. V dropped 6 bases and J dropped 0 bases, with 11 bases sitting between them. The germline gives CDR1 MNHEY, CDR2 SMNVEV (reference sequence). The CDR3 nucleotides read TGTGCCAGCAGCGGCGGGGGCCCGAACACCGGGGAGCTGTTTTTT. Residues: CASSGGGPNTGELFF.

V and J are TRBV18 and TRBJ2-7; 11 bases align to TRBD1. J was trimmed by 1 base and V by 2 bases; bases with no gene match: 4. The germline CDR1 and CDR2 sequences are KGHSH and LQKENI. The CDR3 consists of 16 residues. In DNA form, the CDR3 reads TGTGCCAGCTCACCAGCCGGGACAGGGGGATCCTACGAGCAGTACTTC. Amino acids: CASSPAGTGGSYEQYF. Full variable domain (missing parts from reference TRBV18 and TRBJ2-7): NAGVMQNPRHLVRRRGQEARLRCSPMKGHSHVYWYRQLPEEGLKFMVYLQKENIIDESGMPKERFSAEFPKEGPSILRIQQVVRGDSAAYFCASSPAGTGGSYEQYFGPGTRLTVT.

The chain joins TRBV19 to TRBJ1-2; possible D gene TRBD1, 6 bases. CDR1 LNHDA and CDR2 SQIVND come from the germline V gene (reference sequence). The CDR3 is made up of 13 amino acids. The V gene lost 5 bases and the J gene lost 4 bases, with 11 bases spanning the gap. CDR3 bases: TGTGCCAGTAGTTTCGGCAGGGGCTATGGCTACACCTTC. Its translation is CASSFGRGYGYTF.

This chain connects TRBV6-5 to TRBJ1-5; TRBD1 aligns across 9 bases. V dropped 4 bases and J dropped 5; count of bases not matched to a gene: 6. This CDR3 has 15 residues. The germline V gene encodes CDR1 MNHEY and CDR2 SVGAGI. CDR3 bases: TGTGCCAGCAGTTTTCGGACAGGGGATTATCAGCCCCAGCATTTT. Encoded protein: CASSFRTGDYQPQHF.

This clone was observed a single time. The chain combines TRBV5-4 with TRBJ1-2; TRBD1 is a possible D gene (5 bases). This CDR3 is built from 12 residues. Germline V gene lookup returns CDR1 SGHNT and CDR2 YYREEE (reference sequence). The V end was cut by 3 bases, the J end by 5 bases, with 8 bases between. CDR3 in DNA: TGTGCCAGCAGCTCGCAGGGATATGGCTACACCTTC. Encoded protein: CASSSQGYGYTF.

The chain joins TRBV30 to TRBJ2-5; D is perhaps TRBD2 (6 bases). The germline gives CDR1 GTSNPN, CDR2 SVGIG (reference sequence). V lost 3 bases to trimming and J lost 5 bases, with 16 bases between them. The CDR3 totals 14 residues. The CDR3 nucleotides are TGTGCCTGGAGCCTACTCGGTGGGGGGGAGACCCAGTACTTC. The encoded protein is CAWSLLGGGETQYF.

The chain combines TRBV7-3 with TRBJ2-7; D perhaps matches TRBD2 (5 bases). The V and J ends lost 2 bases and 6 bases respectively, with 11 bases between them. Germline-derived CDR1 and CDR2 are SGHTA and FQGTGA. The CDR3 spans 13 residues. The CDR3 DNA reads as TGTGCCAGCAGCTTAGTGAGAGGGCGCGAGCAGTACTTC. Its translation: CASSLVRGREQYF.

The chain has TRBV5-1 and TRBJ2-5; TRBD2 aligns across 12 bases. Germline V gene lookup returns CDR1 SGHRS and CDR2 YFSETQ. This CDR3 has 18 residues. V gave up 4 bases and J gave up 0 bases; unmatched junction bases: 10. As DNA, the CDR3 is TGCGCCAGCAGCCCTACAACTAGCGGGGGGTTGGACCAAGAGACCCAGTACTTC. Protein: CASSPTTSGGLDQETQYF.

The V and J genes are TRBV9 and TRBJ2-5; 11 bases agree with TRBD2. After removal of 3 bases from V and 5 bases from J, the junction contained 6 bases not matched to a gene. CDR3 length: 15 residues. CDR1 is SGDLS, CDR2 YYNGEE, per germline. The CDR3 is CASSGSSGGRETQYF. Here the CDR3 DNA reads TGTGCCAGCAGCGGATCTAGCGGGGGGAGGGAGACCCAGTACTTC.

The chain is built from TRBV5-1 and TRBJ1-1; weak D call: TRBD1 (5 bases). The CDR3 has 16 residues. Trimming shortened V by 0 bases and J by 1 base, and 13 bases separated the two germline ends. Germline-derived CDR1 and CDR2 are SGHRS and YFSETQ. The CDR3 region has the DNA TGCGCCAGCAGCTTGGAACCCCCGACAGCGAACACTGAAGCTTTCTTT. It encodes CASSLEPPTANTEAFF. Using reference TRBV5-1 and TRBJ1-1 for the parts outside the CDR3, the full variable domain is KAGVTQTPRYLIKTRGQQVTLSCSPISGHRSVSWYQQTPGQGLQFLFEYFSETQRNKGNFPGRFSGRQFSNSRSEMNVSTLELGDSALYLCASSLEPPTANTEAFFGQGTRLTVV.

The rearrangement links TRBV7-9 to TRBJ1-5; TRBD1 matches 7 bases. With 5 bases clipped from V and 4 bases from J, the junction kept 5 bases outside the gene matches. Germline V gives CDR1 SEHNR, CDR2 FQNEAQ (reference sequence). This CDR3 contains 14 residues. The CDR3 is CASSPKGQNQPQHF. DNA for the CDR3: TGTGCCAGCAGCCCAAAGGGACAGAATCAGCCCCAGCATTTT.

Many counts were recorded for this clone. The chain has TRBV19 and TRBJ1-6, with a tentative D call TRBD1 (6 bases). The CDR3 consists of 14 residues. The ends were cut back, 7 bases at V and 7 bases at J, with 14 bases in the middle. From germline, CDR1 is LNHDA and CDR2 SQIVND (reference sequence). The CDR3 loop is CASTWGRGNSPLHF. The CDR3, as DNA: TGTGCCAGTACGTGGGGAAGGGGGAATTCACCCCTCCACTTT.

About this clone itself: The same CDR3 can be traced to other DNA sequences in this sample. The rearrangement uses TRBV27 and TRBJ1-2, with D unclear. Germline V lookup: CDR1 MNHEY, CDR2 SMNVEV (reference sequence). V lost 3 bases and J lost 1, with 6 bases in between. This CDR3 region has 13 residues. CDR3 loop: CASSFSVNYGYTF. DNA for the CDR3: TGTGCCAGCAGTTTTTCAGTTAACTATGGCTACACCTTC.

A few counts support this clone. Relative to the germline gene, one junction end is altered; a read error may explain this. The chain employs TRBV20-1 and TRBJ2-1, with 7 nucleotides matching TRBD1. The CDR3 contains 11 residues. Germline CDR1 and CDR2: DFQATT and SNEGSKA (reference sequence). The CDR3 sequence is CSARSPTGPIF. CDR3 bases: TGCAGTGCTAGATCTCCGACAGGGCCGATCTTC.

The J gene is TRBJ2-5, the V gene TRBV7-2, with TRBD2 matching 7 bases. The CDR3 is 14 residues long. V gave up 5 bases and J gave up 5 bases; unmatched junction bases: 8. Germline V gives CDR1 SGHTA, CDR2 FQGNSA. CDR3: CASSRRAGAETQYF. The CDR3 nucleotides are TGTGCCAGCAGCCGGCGGGCGGGAGCGGAGACCCAGTACTTC. The full variable domain, in which reference TRBV7-2 and TRBJ2-5 provide the parts outside the CDR3, is GAGVSQSPSNKVTEKGKDVELRCDPISGHTALYWYRQSLGQGLEFLIYFQGNSAPDKSGLPSDRFSAERTGGSVSTLTIQRTQQEDSAVYLCASSRRAGAETQYFGPGTRLLVL.